Here is one TCR beta chain with its context. Assay: immunoSEQ multiplex PCR; the TCRdb copy retains only in-frame clones and omits some. This table has about 120,000 clones, about 85% appearing once. This specimen comes from a study of T cell responses to AZD1222 COVID-19 vaccine. CDR3 length equals 14 residues. Trimming pared 3 bases from V and 7 bases from J, leaving 13 bases between. Germline lookup yields CDR1 MDHEN and CDR2 SYDVKM. This specimen was peripheral blood, taken on day 0 of AZD1222 vaccination. The receptor's source is an adult in good health. V and J are TRBV28 and TRBJ1-5, with a possible D match to TRBD1 (5 bases). The CDR3 nucleotides read TGTGCCAGCAGTTTGGGGGGGTTTGGCCAGCCCCAGCATTTT. This translates into CASSLGGFGQPQHF.